What follows describes a single TCR beta chain. What it binds is not known. This specimen belongs to a study of radiotherapy plus CTLA-4 blockade in lung cancer. Whole-study results and caveats: Reported findings show early blood T cell clone dynamics, with interferon-beta, best predicted response.

The germline CDR1 and CDR2 sequences are SGHTA and FQGTGA. V lost 0 bases, J lost 1 base, and 11 bases lay in between. This CDR3 is built from 16 residues. Assay used: immunoSEQ multiplex PCR; TCRdb lists only in-frame clones, some missing. This sample has about 59,000 clones, with about 72% found just once. V is TRBV7-3 and J is TRBJ2-3, with D tentatively TRBD2 (6 bases). Sequencing used peripheral blood, obtained from a patient treated with radiotherapy plus ipilimumab. This sequence originates from a human donor with non-small cell lung cancer whose response to radiotherapy plus ipilimumab could not be evaluated. The chain's CDR3 is CASSLTLSSGTDTQYF. The DNA for the CDR3 is TGTGCCAGCAGCTTAACGTTGTCTAGCGGCACAGATACGCAGTATTTT.